The 24 T cell receptor beta chains reported below all come from one sample, sequenced in a study of shared clonotypes between healthy human individuals. The assay was immunoSEQ multiplex PCR, and TCRdb's table has in-frame clones only and misses some. The sample lists about 470,000 clones, more than 75% occurring once. Sequences were obtained from PBMCs. All receptors come from a woman between 40 and 50 years old in good health. Some clones in this sample may be carry-over from other donors' samples.

This chain uses TRBV5-5 with TRBJ2-5; D gene unclear. Germline CDR1 is SGHKS and CDR2 is YYEKEE (reference sequence). There are 14 residues in the CDR3. The ends were cut back, 1 base at V and 2 bases at J, with 9 bases in the middle. In DNA, the CDR3 is TGTGCCAGCAGCTTGTTCTATGGGCAAGAGACCCAGTACTTC. Residues: CASSLFYGQETQYF.

This clone has just one count. V gene TRBV4-1 combines with J gene TRBJ2-1, with D possibly being TRBD1 (7 bases). This CDR3 has 16 residues. The germline CDR1 and CDR2 sequences are MGHRA and YSYEKL. Trimming pared 2 bases from V and 4 bases from J, leaving 15 bases between. The DNA for the CDR3 is TGCGCCAGCAGCCAAAAGACAGGGAGGAATTACAATGAGCAGTTCTTC. Its protein product is CASSQKTGRNYNEQFF.

The rearrangement links TRBV11-3 to TRBJ2-1, with unresolved D. The germline V gene has CDR1 SGHNT and CDR2 YENEEA. The CDR3 runs to 13 residues. Trimming left V 5 bases short and J 0 bases short, with 5 bases between. DNA for the CDR3: TGTGCCAGCAGCCCCAGCTCCTACAATGAGCAGTTCTTC. Amino acids: CASSPSSYNEQFF.

There are a few counts of this clone. This chain joins TRBV30 and TRBJ1-1; D unresolved. The CDR3 has 13 residues. CDR1 is GTSNPN, CDR2 SVGIG, per germline (reference sequence). V lost 2 bases to trimming and J lost 2 bases, with 9 bases between them. CDR3: CAWSRSGNTEAFF. The CDR3 nucleotides are TGTGCCTGGAGTCGGAGTGGTAACACTGAAGCTTTCTTT.

To note about this clone: Other nucleotide sequences in the sample specify the same CDR3. V usage is TRBV4-2 and J usage is TRBJ1-2; TRBD1 might be the D (5 bases). Germline CDR1 reads LGHNA; CDR2 reads YNFKEQ. The CDR3 runs to 15 residues. Trimming shortened V by 0 bases and J by 2 bases, and 10 bases separated the two germline ends. CDR3 region: CASSQEGGGNYGYTF. As DNA, the CDR3 is TGTGCCAGCAGCCAAGAAGGTGGGGGAAACTATGGCTACACCTTC.

This chain uses TRBV15 with TRBJ2-5, with D perhaps assigned TRBD1 or TRBD2 (5 bases each). TRBJ2-7 matches the DNA end more closely, so the J call is doubtful. This CDR3 comprises 14 residues. Germline-derived CDR1 and CDR2 are LNHNV and YYDKDF (reference sequence). Here the CDR3 reads CATSSWDQTYEQYF. In nucleotides, the CDR3 is TGTGCCACCAGCAGTTGGGACCAAACCTACGAGCAGTACTTC.

The chain has TRBV6-5 and TRBJ2-1, with 7 bases fitting TRBD1. V was pared by 5 bases and J by 8 bases, with 12 bases of the junction left unmatched. CDR3 length: 15 residues. The germline CDR1 and CDR2 sequences are MNHEY and SVGAGI. In nucleotides, the CDR3 is TGTGCCAGCAGTCCCGGGACAGTAACCACGGATGAGCAGTTCTTC. Translation gives CASSPGTVTTDEQFF.

The rearrangement uses TRBV9 and TRBJ2-7; D not resolved. Germline V lookup: CDR1 SGDLS, CDR2 YYNGEE. The CDR3 loop spans 13 amino acids. With 4 bases removed from V and 5 bases from J, the gap between germline ends came to 13 bases. The CDR3 DNA reads TGTGCCAGCAGCAGATCTCGGGCGAACGAGCAGTACTTC. Translating gives CASSRSRANEQYF.

The gene calls are TRBV6-1 and TRBJ2-7; D is undetermined. The germline V and J ends were trimmed by 7 bases and 3 bases, with 19 bases remaining between them. This CDR3 is 15 amino acids long. From germline, CDR1 is MNHNS and CDR2 SASEGT. In DNA, the CDR3 is TGTGCCAGCAAGACGAATTTATGGGCCGTCTACGAGCAGTACTTC. It translates to CASKTNLWAVYEQYF.

Remarks on this clone: A junction boundary mismatches the germline segment, possibly from a read error. The CDR3 coding sequence is TGTGCCAGCAGCTTACGACCGGGACCTATGAGTTTCGCCTTC. It translates to CASSLRPGPMSFAF. J is TRBJ1-2 and V is TRBV7-9, with a tentative D call TRBD1 (5 bases). The CDR3 extends over 14 amino acids. CDR1 is SEHNR, CDR2 FQNEAQ, per germline (reference sequence).

The rearrangement joins TRBV25-1 to TRBJ2-2; TRBD1 is a possible D gene (5 bases). The V end was cut by 2 bases, the J end by 2 bases, with 9 bases between. Germline CDR1 reads MGHDK; CDR2 reads SYGVNS. The CDR3 has 15 amino acids. Here the CDR3 DNA reads TGTGCCAGCAGTGAACGCAGGACAAACACCGGGGAGCTGTTTTTT. It translates to CASSERRTNTGELFF.

In its sample, this clone was seen once. The rearrangement uses TRBV5-1 and TRBJ2-5, with 8 bases matching TRBD1. From germline, CDR1 is SGHRS and CDR2 YFSETQ. The CDR3 has 13 amino acids. Unmatched junction bases numbered 11, after V lost 9 bases and J lost 7 bases. The CDR3 nucleotides read TGCGCCACCTCACTCCAGGGGGCAGGGACCCAGTACTTC. Amino acids: CATSLQGAGTQYF.

This chain links TRBV29-1 with TRBJ1-1, with unresolved D. Germline assignment: CDR1 SQVTM and CDR2 ANQGSEA. The CDR3 loop spans 13 amino acids. V gave up 4 bases and J gave up 3 bases, with 12 bases separating them. The CDR3 DNA follows: TGCAGCGTTGCCTCCGCCGGGGACACTGAAGCTTTCTTT. This gives the protein CSVASAGDTEAFF. The full variable domain, completed using reference TRBV29-1 and TRBJ1-1, is SAVISQKPSRDICQRGTSLTIQCQVDSQVTMMFWYRQQPGQSLTLIATANQGSEATYESGFVIDKFPISRPNLTFSTLTVSNMSPEDSSIYLCSVASAGDTEAFFGQGTRLTVV.

The chain links TRBV2 to TRBJ2-5, with 9 bases identical to TRBD2. J was trimmed by 11 bases and V by 4 bases; bases with no gene match: 14. The CDR3 loop spans 15 amino acids. The germline gives CDR1 SNHLY, CDR2 FYNNEI. CDR3 region: CASSAALAGSGEQYF. The CDR3 nucleotides are TGTGCCAGCAGTGCCGCGCTAGCGGGATCGGGAGAGCAGTACTTC.

The chain is built from TRBV7-6 and TRBJ2-7; maybe TRBD2 (5 bases). Germline V gene sequence: CDR1 SGHVS, CDR2 FNYEAQ. The CDR3 runs 13 residues. V lost 5 bases, J lost 4 bases, and 12 bases lay in between. The CDR3 region is CASSPRTFYEQYF. CDR3 nucleotide sequence: TGTGCCAGCAGCCCGAGGACTTTTTACGAGCAGTACTTC.

The chain uses TRBV29-1 and TRBJ2-1; 15 positions match TRBD2. The length of the CDR3 is 21 residues. The J segment lost 4 bases and the V segment lost 4 bases, leaving 20 bases of the junction unmatched. Germline lookup yields CDR1 SQVTM and CDR2 ANQGSEA. DNA of the CDR3: TGCAGCGTTGGGGGAGGGGGCAGCCGCAGGACTAGCGGGAGGGCATACAATGAGCAGTTCTTC. This codes for CSVGGGGSRRTSGRAYNEQFF.

This clone was observed a few times. This chain connects TRBV7-9 to TRBJ2-7; tentatively, D is TRBD1 (6 bases). CDR1 SEHNR and CDR2 FQNEAQ come from the germline V gene (reference sequence). The CDR3 is 10 residues long. V dropped 8 bases and J dropped 4 bases, with 6 bases sitting between them. The CDR3 nucleotides read TGTGCCAGCGGACAGTACGAGCAGTACTTC. Translation gives CASGQYEQYF.

This chain joins TRBV7-9 and TRBJ1-1; 8 bases align to TRBD1. The trim removed 5 bases at V and 5 bases at J, leaving 10 bases unmatched. This CDR3 contains 15 residues. Looked up from germline, CDR1 is SEHNR and CDR2 is FQNEAQ (reference sequence). CDR3 sequence: CASSLRTGLRTEAFF. The CDR3 DNA sequence: TGTGCCAGCAGCCTCAGGACAGGGCTGCGAACTGAAGCTTTCTTT.

This clone came up once. In DNA, the CDR3 is TGTGCCAGCAGTGCACCTAGCGGGAGCTCTTTTTGGGCGTCCTACAATGAGCAGTTCTTC. This sequence encodes CASSAPSGSSFWASYNEQFF. V gene TRBV27 combines with J gene TRBJ2-1; TRBD2 matches at 10 bases. CDR3 length: 20 amino acids. Germline loops: CDR1 MNHEY, CDR2 SMNVEV (reference sequence). V was pared by 5 bases and J by 1 base, with 17 bases of the junction left unmatched.

The chain carries TRBV5-1 and TRBJ1-2; tentatively, D is TRBD1 (6 bases). Trimming shortened V by 3 bases and J by 3 bases, and 18 bases separated the two germline ends. Looked up from germline, CDR1 is SGHRS and CDR2 is YFSETQ. This CDR3 contains 16 residues. CDR3 DNA sequence: TGCGCCAGCAGCTGGGGGGCAGGAACGAGCGACTATGGCTACACCTTC. Its translation: CASSWGAGTSDYGYTF.

The chain has TRBV28 and TRBJ2-7; TRBD2 might be the D (6 bases). The CDR3 extends over 15 amino acids. Deletions cut 6 bases from V and 3 bases from J, with 18 bases between. The germline V gene has CDR1 MDHEN and CDR2 SYDVKM. The CDR3 DNA reads TGTGCCAGCAGCGAGTGGGGAGGAGACTTCTACGAGCAGTACTTC. Its protein is CASSEWGGDFYEQYF.

This rearrangement joins TRBV18 to TRBJ2-2; perhaps TRBD2 as D (5 bases). The CDR3 is 19 amino acids. CDR1 and CDR2 (germline): KGHSH, LQKENI. The germline V and J ends were trimmed by 2 bases and 0 bases, with 19 bases remaining between them. The CDR3 DNA reads as TGTGCCAGCTCACCAACTGCCCTAGCTCCAACGGCGAACACCGGGGAGCTGTTTTTT. Translating gives CASSPTALAPTANTGELFF.

The chain uses TRBV30 and TRBJ1-5; weak D call: TRBD1 (5 bases). Germline-derived CDR1 and CDR2 are GTSNPN and SVGIG (reference sequence). The CDR3 loop spans 12 amino acids. V was trimmed by 5 bases and J by 1 base, leaving 6 bases between them. CDR3 bases: TGTGCCTGGGGGGGAAGCAATCAGCCCCAGCATTTT. Translated, it gives CAWGGSNQPQHF.

The chain employs TRBV27 and TRBJ2-1, with TRBD2 matching over 8 bases. This CDR3 is built from 15 residues. V lost 2 bases, J lost 5 bases, and 5 bases stayed unmatched. Looked up from germline, CDR1 is MNHEY and CDR2 is SMNVEV (reference sequence). CDR3 DNA sequence: TGTGCCAGCAGTTTAGGTTGGCGGGAGGACAATGAGCAGTTCTTC. Amino acids: CASSLGWREDNEQFF.